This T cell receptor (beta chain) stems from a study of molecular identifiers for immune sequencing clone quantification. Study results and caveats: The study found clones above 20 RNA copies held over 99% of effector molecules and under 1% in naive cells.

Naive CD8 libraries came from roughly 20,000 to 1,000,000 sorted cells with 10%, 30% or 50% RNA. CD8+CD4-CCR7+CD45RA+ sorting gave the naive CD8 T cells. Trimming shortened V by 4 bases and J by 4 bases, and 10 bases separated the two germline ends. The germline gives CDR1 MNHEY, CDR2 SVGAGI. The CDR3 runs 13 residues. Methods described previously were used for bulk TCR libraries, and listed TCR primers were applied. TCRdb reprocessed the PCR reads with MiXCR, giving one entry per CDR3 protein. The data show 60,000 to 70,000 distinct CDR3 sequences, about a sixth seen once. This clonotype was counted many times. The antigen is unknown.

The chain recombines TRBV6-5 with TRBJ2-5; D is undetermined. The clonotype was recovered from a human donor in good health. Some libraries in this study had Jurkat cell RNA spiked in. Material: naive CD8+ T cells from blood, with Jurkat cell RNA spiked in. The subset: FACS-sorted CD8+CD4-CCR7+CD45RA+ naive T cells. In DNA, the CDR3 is TGTGCCAGCAGTTCGGTGGGAATAGAGACCCAGTACTTC. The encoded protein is CASSSVGIETQYF.